This TCR beta chain was identified during a study of human T cells and chemical hapten exposure. Findings of the study overall: Among TCRs, those above 1 in 1000 frequency were unaffected by DPC sensitization.

TCRdb called the RACE reads again in MiXCR, with one record for every CDR3 protein. Among 150,000 to 200,000 distinct CDR3 sequences listed, around 30% were seen once. The time point was: pre-sensitization, week 0. The treatment here: therapeutic diphenylcyclopropenone sensitization with weekly scalp DPC. Germline V gene data show CDR1 as LGHNA and CDR2 as YNFKEQ. The CDR3 is 15 amino acids. V trimming: 3 bases; J trimming: 5 bases; junction bases outside the gene matches: 9. Points on this clonotype: The antigen is unknown.

This receptor was identified in a woman aged 25 to 39 with alopecia areata. Some clones in this sample may be carry-over from other donors' samples. The genes are TRBV4-2 and TRBJ1-1, with 7 bases identical to TRBD1. The sample in question was whole blood, obtained in connection with sensitization to the hapten diphenylcyclopropenone (DPC). The CDR3 DNA follows: TGTGCCAGCAGCCAGGCAAACAGGGGCGGGACTGAAGCTTTCTTT. Translated, it gives CASSQANRGGTEAFF.